These 18 T cell receptor beta chains originate from one sample sequenced in a study of vaccination effects on CD4 cells after COVID-19 (dated by TCRdb to between 2021 and 2024). In the ViraFEST assay, PBMC were stimulated with viral peptide pools, and antigen-specific CD4+ T cell clonotypes were then identified by expansion using TCR sequencing. After less than 13 days of culture, CD4+ T cells were isolated with the EasySep CD4+ T cell isolation kit. PCR-confirmed SARS-CoV-2 infection had occurred in convalescent patients between March and December 2020, before the Alpha, Beta and Delta variants emerged in the United States. Library method: the immunoSEQ multiplex PCR assay. The source is immuneACCESS, and TCRdb retained only in-frame sequences with V and J called. Part of the clones is not carried over; for the studies checked, unresolved V genes explain less than half of this, and the remainder is unexplained. This sample gives tens of thousands of clones in total; 70% to 80% of them show up just once. Of the sample, around two fifths is held by the ten largest clones.

The antigens these receptors bind are not known. Sample: CD4+ T cells from PBMCs cultured with a peptide pool, taken before COVID-19 vaccination. Receptors were obtained from a human donor who had a prior SARS-CoV-2 infection.

The table lists this clone with a count of one. The rearrangement joins TRBV11-3 to TRBJ1-1, with D unresolved. V was trimmed by 1 base and J by 1 base, leaving 10 bases between them. Germline assignment: CDR1 SGHNT and CDR2 YENEEA. The CDR3 length is 15 residues. CDR3 DNA sequence: TGTGCCAGCAGCTTAGGAGTTTCAGCGAACACTGAAGCTTTCTTT. Protein product: CASSLGVSANTEAFF. Looking up the rest from reference TRBV11-3 and TRBJ1-1 gives the full variable domain: EAGVVQSPRYKIIEKKQPVAFWCNPISGHNTLYWYLQNLGQGPELLIRYENEEAVDDSQLPKDRFSAERLKGVDSTLKIQPAELGDSAVYLCASSLGVSANTEAFFGQGTRLTVV.

The V call is TRBV10-3, the J call TRBJ2-7; 7 nucleotides align to TRBD1. This CDR3 has 14 amino acids. Germline V gives CDR1 ENHRY, CDR2 SYGVKD. With V trimmed by 5 bases and J by 0 bases, 4 bases remained unmatched. DNA for the CDR3: TGTGCCATCAGTCTTGACAGGGTCTCCTACGAGCAGTACTTC. The encoded protein is CAISLDRVSYEQYF.

CDR3 protein: CASSSKQGASLRSNEQFF. The CDR3 nucleotides are TGTGCCAGCAGCTCGAAACAGGGGGCCAGCCTCAGATCCAATGAGCAGTTCTTC. This rearrangement joins TRBV7-8 to TRBJ2-1; 9 bases agree with TRBD1. CDR3 length: 18 amino acids. V shed 4 bases, J shed 6 bases, and the junction held 16 bases outside the gene matches. Germline assignment: CDR1 SGHVS and CDR2 FQNEAQ.

This chain links TRBV7-9 with TRBJ2-1; D could derive from TRBD1 or TRBD2 (6 bases each). V lost 3 bases and J 0 bases, leaving 15 bases between the germline ends. CDR1 is SEHNR and CDR2 is FQNEAQ in the germline V gene (reference sequence). The CDR3 sequence is 17 residues long. CDR3 loop: CASSFSSGASSYNEQFF. The CDR3 region has the DNA TGTGCCAGCAGCTTCTCCTCGGGGGCTAGCTCCTACAATGAGCAGTTCTTC.

Concerning this clone itself: Other nucleotide sequences in the sample specify the same CDR3. This chain connects TRBV6-6 to TRBJ2-1; D remains unclear. Germline V lookup: CDR1 MNHNY, CDR2 SVGAGI (reference sequence). Trimming removed 0 bases at V and 10 bases at J, with 4 bases between. The CDR3 length is 11 residues. CDR3 region: CASSYSTEQFF. The DNA for the CDR3 is TGTGCCAGCAGTTACTCGACGGAGCAGTTCTTC.

V gene TRBV6-5 combines with J gene TRBJ2-7; D is possibly TRBD2 (5 bases). CDR1 is MNHEY and CDR2 is SVGAGI in the germline V gene. V was shortened by 4 bases and J by 0 bases, with 10 bases between the two germline ends. CDR3 length equals 14 residues. The CDR3: CASSSDWGSYEQYF. The CDR3 DNA reads TGTGCCAGCAGTTCGGACTGGGGCTCCTACGAGCAGTACTTC.

This chain uses TRBV28 with TRBJ1-5, with 8 bases aligning to TRBD1. J gave up 1 base and V 2 bases, and 1 base lay outside the gene matches. The CDR3 runs 15 residues. Germline V gene lookup returns CDR1 MDHEN and CDR2 SYDVKM. CDR3 DNA sequence: TGTGCCAGCAGTTTAAGACAGGGGAGCAATCAGCCCCAGCATTTT. Translation: CASSLRQGSNQPQHF.

The chain links TRBV5-4 to TRBJ2-3; D gene unclear. The CDR3 consists of 15 residues. The V end was cut by 2 bases, the J end by 0 bases, with 10 bases between. CDR1 and CDR2 (germline): SGHNT, YYREEE (reference sequence). In DNA, the CDR3 is TGTGCCAGCAGCTTAGACAAACCTAGCACAGATACGCAGTATTTT. It is translated as CASSLDKPSTDTQYF.

The chain couples TRBV6-4 to TRBJ1-1; D remains ambiguous. CDR1 is MRHNA, CDR2 SNTAGT, per germline. The germline V and J ends were trimmed by 2 bases and 6 bases, with 10 bases remaining between them. CDR3 size: 13 residues. DNA for the CDR3: TGTGCCAGCAGTGACGAGGCGGGCGCTGAAGCTTTCTTT. Amino acid sequence: CASSDEAGAEAFF.

The rearrangement links TRBV5-1 to TRBJ2-3, with 10 nucleotides matching TRBD2. The length of the CDR3 is 17 residues. Looked up from germline, CDR1 is SGHRS and CDR2 is YFSETQ. The V gene end was trimmed by 1 base and the J gene end by 8 bases; junction bases not matched to a gene: 13. CDR3 sequence reads: CASSLQSSGSFVGTQYF. CDR3 nucleotides: TGCGCCAGCAGCTTGCAATCTAGCGGGAGTTTTGTAGGTACGCAGTATTTT.

This chain connects TRBV2 to TRBJ2-3; D is undetermined. The CDR3 has 10 amino acids. Germline-derived CDR1 and CDR2 are SNHLY and FYNNEI. V dropped 8 bases and J dropped 4 bases, with 4 bases sitting between them. This chain's CDR3 is CASAPDTQYF. CDR3 DNA sequence: TGTGCCAGCGCGCCAGATACGCAGTATTTT.

This clone is a singleton in its sample. The chain couples TRBV6-5 to TRBJ1-2; 8 bases match TRBD1. Germline CDR1 reads MNHEY; CDR2 reads SVGAGI. The CDR3 loop spans 15 amino acids. V trimming: 7 bases; J trimming: 5 bases; junction bases outside the gene matches: 12. Here the CDR3 reads CASNKQGGVGYGYTF. The CDR3 DNA reads TGTGCCAGCAATAAACAGGGGGGAGTTGGATATGGCTACACCTTC.

The chain is built from TRBV5-1 and TRBJ2-5, with D possibly being TRBD1 (5 bases). The V gene lost 4 bases and the J gene lost 4 bases, with 11 bases spanning the gap. The CDR3 runs 13 residues. In germline, CDR1 is SGHRS, CDR2 YFSETQ. CDR3: CASSKGSGETQYF. DNA for the CDR3: TGCGCCAGCAGCAAGGGGTCGGGAGAGACCCAGTACTTC.

In this sample, this clone turned up a few times. This chain joins TRBV10-2 and TRBJ1-4; no reliable D call. Germline lookup yields CDR1 WSHSY and CDR2 SAAADI. Trimming shortened V by 5 bases and J by 0 bases, and 7 bases separated the two germline ends. This CDR3 has 14 amino acids. CDR3: CASSSQPTNEKLFF. Written as DNA, the CDR3 is TGCGCCAGCAGTTCGCAACCAACTAATGAAAAACTGTTTTTT.

This sequence joins TRBV9 and TRBJ2-7; possibly TRBD2 for D (5 bases). Germline CDR1 and CDR2: SGDLS and YYNGEE. V was cut by 3 bases and J by 2 bases, with 15 bases left in between. The CDR3 is 15 amino acids. The CDR3 DNA reads TGTGCCAGCAGCGCTGATCCCGGACTCACCTACGAGCAGTACTTC. It codes for CASSADPGLTYEQYF.

CDR3 nucleotides: TGTGCCACCAGCAGAGGGACGGCGGCAACTAATGAAAAACTGTTTTTT. It translates to CATSRGTAATNEKLFF. The V gene is TRBV15, the J gene TRBJ1-4; D is undetermined. The CDR3 totals 16 residues. V was clipped by 1 base and J by 0 bases, with 9 bases between them. Germline V gene data show CDR1 as LNHNV and CDR2 as YYDKDF (reference sequence).

The V and J genes are TRBV5-4 and TRBJ2-3, with D tentatively TRBD1 (5 bases). The germline V and J ends were trimmed by 5 bases and 3 bases, with 16 bases remaining between them. Germline CDR1 is SGHNT and CDR2 is YYREEE (reference sequence). The CDR3 contains 15 residues. The CDR3 sequence is CASRGSRRGTDTQYF. CDR3 DNA sequence: TGTGCCAGCAGAGGAAGTCGTAGGGGAACAGATACGCAGTATTTT.

This sequence joins TRBV9 and TRBJ2-7; tentative D call: TRBD2 (5 bases). Deletions cut 4 bases from V and 3 bases from J, with 14 bases between. The CDR3 totals 14 residues. Germline V gives CDR1 SGDLS, CDR2 YYNGEE. In DNA, the CDR3 is TGTGCCAGCAGCCCCTCGGACTTCAGCTACGAGCAGTACTTC. Translated: CASSPSDFSYEQYF.